This record concerns one T cell receptor beta chain sequence. What it binds is not known. This entry is derived from a study of cytomegalovirus exposure and HLA in healthy donors. Overall study findings and caveats: Analysis was carried out at a later point, and it linked a missense DCLRE1C variant to TCR beta V- and J-gene trimming. Some public TCRs appeared in many individuals, while most sequences were rare.

The PCR contained 60 Vbeta and 13 Jbeta primers. Repertoires were generated with immunoSEQ multiplex PCR, while TCRdb's copy carries only in-frame clones and drops some. Of 200,000 to 250,000 clones listed, roughly 83% are singletons. Healthy bone marrow donors supplied every sample. Likely unrecorded immune exposures existed in these nominally healthy donors. The TCR was taken from a boy aged 2 to 10 in good health and CMV-seronegative. The source material was PBMCs.

The CDR3 reads CASSSGNTIYF. CDR3 DNA sequence: TGTGCCAGCAGCTCGGGAAACACCATATATTTT. The chain links TRBV7-8 to TRBJ1-3; D is uncertain. This CDR3 is built from 11 residues. Trimming removed 4 bases at V and 4 bases at J, with 2 bases between. From germline, CDR1 is SGHVS and CDR2 FQNEAQ.